This T cell receptor (beta chain) was identified during a study of regulatory T cells in long-lasting Graves disease. In its sample, this clonotype was seen once. Its antigen remains unidentified. The study's findings and limits: Not thyroid tissue but only peripheral blood was studied. Among persistent patients, a larger number of public clonotypes were shared (roughly 2,900) than among newly diagnosed patients (about 970).

Arm-PCR of CDR3 regions with iRepertoire HTBI primers generated TCR beta libraries. TCRdb reprocessed the multiplex PCR reads via MiXCR and lists one record per CDR3 protein. There are about 430,000 distinct CDR3 sequences in the sample; about 21% occur only once, and 13% to 15% lies in the top ten. Time point denoted: persistent/refractory GD, antithyroid drugs over 5 years with positive TRAb. PBMC-extracted RNA yielded the TCR library. The sequence derives from a female donor with Graves disease. The sample consisted of peripheral blood mononuclear cells (PBMCs), taken when the disease was refractory, from a patient treated with antithyroid drugs.

This CDR3 is CASSRGTDIQPQHF. The CDR3 bases are TGTGCCAGCAGCCGAGGGACGGACATTCAGCCCCAGCATTTT. The rearrangement links TRBV7-2 to TRBJ1-5, with D maybe TRBD1 (5 bases). Germline CDR1 is SGHTA and CDR2 is FQGNSA. The length of the CDR3 is 14 residues. The V end was cut by 5 bases, the J end by 6 bases, with 14 bases between.